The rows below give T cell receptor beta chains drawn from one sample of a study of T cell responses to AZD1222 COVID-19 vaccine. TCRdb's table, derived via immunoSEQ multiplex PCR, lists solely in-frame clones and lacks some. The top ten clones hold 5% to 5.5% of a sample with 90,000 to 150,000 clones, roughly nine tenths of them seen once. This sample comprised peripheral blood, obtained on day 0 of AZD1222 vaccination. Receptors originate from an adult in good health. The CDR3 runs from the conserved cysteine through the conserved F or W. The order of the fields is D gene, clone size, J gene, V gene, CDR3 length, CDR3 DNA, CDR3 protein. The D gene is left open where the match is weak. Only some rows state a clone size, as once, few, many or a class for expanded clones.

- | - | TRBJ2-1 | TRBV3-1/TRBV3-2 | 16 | TGTGCCAGCAGCCCAGACCGAATGGTCTCCTACAATGAGCAGTTCTTC | CASSPDRMVSYNEQFF
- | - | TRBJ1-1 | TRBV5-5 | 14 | TGTGCCAGCAGTCCGGACAGTTTGAACACTGAAGCTTTCTTT | CASSPDSLNTEAFF
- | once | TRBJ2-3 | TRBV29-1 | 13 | TGCAGCGTTGGCCGCGCTGGCACAGATACGCAGTATTTT | CSVGRAGTDTQYF
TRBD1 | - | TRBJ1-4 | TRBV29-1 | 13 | TGCAGCGTAGGGACAGGGGCTAATGAAAAACTGTTTTTT | CSVGTGANEKLFF
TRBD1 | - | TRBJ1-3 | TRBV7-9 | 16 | TGTGCCAGCAGCGTAGGGACAGGGGGCCTTGGAAACACCATATATTTT | CASSVGTGGLGNTIYF
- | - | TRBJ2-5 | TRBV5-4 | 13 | TGTGCCAGCAAGGGGCTCGACCAAGAGACCCAGTACTTC | CASKGLDQETQYF
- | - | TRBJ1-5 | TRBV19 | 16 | TGTGCCAGTAGTATTATCCAATTGGGTAGCAATCAGCCCCAGCATTTT | CASSIIQLGSNQPQHF
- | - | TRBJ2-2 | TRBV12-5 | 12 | TGTGCTAGTGGTTTCCCTCCCGGGGAGCTGTTTTTT | CASGFPPGELFF
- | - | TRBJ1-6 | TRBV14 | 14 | TGTGCCAGCAGACCGGACGGGGGGAGGGCACCCCTCCACTTT | CASRPDGGRAPLHF
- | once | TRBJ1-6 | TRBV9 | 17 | TGTGCCAGCAGCGCAGGCGGAGTCAACAGGCTAAATTCACCCCTCCACTTT | CASSAGGVNRLNSPLHF
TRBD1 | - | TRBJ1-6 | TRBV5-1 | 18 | TGCGCCAGCAGCCCCCGGACAGGGATAAGCTCCTATAATTCACCCCTCCACTTT | CASSPRTGISSYNSPLHF
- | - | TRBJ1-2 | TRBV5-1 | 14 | TGCGCCAGCAGCTTGGGGCAGGGAAGGTATGGCTACACCTTC | CASSLGQGRYGYTF
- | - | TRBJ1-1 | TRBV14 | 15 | TGTGCCAGCAGCCTCCGGACGGGGAGGGACACTGAAGCTTTCTTT | CASSLRTGRDTEAFF
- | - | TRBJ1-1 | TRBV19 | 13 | TGTGCCAGTACCCGGACGGAGAACACTGAAGCTTTCTTT | CASTRTENTEAFF
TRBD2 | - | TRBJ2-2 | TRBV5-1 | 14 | TGCGCCAGCACCCAGCGGGAATTCACCGGGGAGCTGTTTTTT | CASTQREFTGELFF
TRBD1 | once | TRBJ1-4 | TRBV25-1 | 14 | TGTGCCAGCAGTCCCGCGGGACAGGGGAGGAAACTGTTTTTT | CASSPAGQGRKLFF
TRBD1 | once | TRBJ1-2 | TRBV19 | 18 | TGTGCCAGTAGTCCTCGGACAGGAGCGGGGATATTCGGCTATGGCTACACCTTC | CASSPRTGAGIFGYGYTF
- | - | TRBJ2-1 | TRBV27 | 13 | TGTGCCAGCAGTGGGGGAACCTACAATGAGCAGTTCTTC | CASSGGTYNEQFF
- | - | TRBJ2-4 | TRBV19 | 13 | TGTGCCAGTAGTAGTCTGCCCAAAAACATTCAGTACTTC | CASSSLPKNIQYF
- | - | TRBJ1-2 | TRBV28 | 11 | TGTGCCGTCCAGGCGGTCTATGGCTACACCTTC | CAVQAVYGYTF
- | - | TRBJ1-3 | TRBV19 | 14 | TGTGCCAGTAGATACGGGGGAGTCGGAAACACCATATATTTT | CASRYGGVGNTIYF
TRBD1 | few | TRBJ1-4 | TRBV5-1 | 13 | TGCGCCAGCAGGGAGGGGGCGCGGGAAAAACTGTTTTTT | CASREGAREKLFF
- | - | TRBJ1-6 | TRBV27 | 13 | TGTGCCAGCAGTTTCCGACCCAATTCACCCCTCCACTTT | CASSFRPNSPLHF
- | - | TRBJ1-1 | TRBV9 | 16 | TGTGCCAGCAGCGTCTGGGCCGGGCAGGGTGACACTGAAGCTTTCTTT | CASSVWAGQGDTEAFF
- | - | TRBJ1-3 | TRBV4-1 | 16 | TGCGCCAGCAGCCAAGACGGCGGCCCTGGGGGAAACACCATATATTTT | CASSQDGGPGGNTIYF
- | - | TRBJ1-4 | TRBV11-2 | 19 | TGTGCCAGCAGCCGACCCCTGACGGGAACCCGGGCAACTAATGAAAAACTGTTTTTT | CASSRPLTGTRATNEKLFF
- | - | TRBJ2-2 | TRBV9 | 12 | TGTGCCAGCAGCCTTCACGCGTGGGAGCTGTTTTTT | CASSLHAWELFF
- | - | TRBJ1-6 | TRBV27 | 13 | TGTGCCAGCAGCCCCTTGGGACTTTCACCCCTCCACTTT | CASSPLGLSPLHF
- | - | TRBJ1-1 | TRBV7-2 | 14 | TGTGCCAGCAGCTTTTCGGGCGGGAAATCTGAAGCTTTCTTT | CASSFSGGKSEAFF
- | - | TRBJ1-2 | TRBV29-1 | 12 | TGCAGCGTTCCCATAAGGGACTATGGCTACACCTTC | CSVPIRDYGYTF
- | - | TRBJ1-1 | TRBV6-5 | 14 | TGTGCCAGCAGTTCCCTCGGGGGGAACACTGAAGCTTTCTTT | CASSSLGGNTEAFF
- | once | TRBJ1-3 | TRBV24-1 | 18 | TGTGCCACCAGTGATCCCTGGCAGGAGCGGGCCTCTGGAAACACCATATATTTT | CATSDPWQERASGNTIYF
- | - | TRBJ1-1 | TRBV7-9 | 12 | TGTGCCAGCAGCCCCAGGGACACTGAAGCTTTCTTT | CASSPRDTEAFF
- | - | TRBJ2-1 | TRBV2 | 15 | TGTGCCAGCAGTGAGTCGGGGACACTCTTGAATGAGCAGTTCTTC | CASSESGTLLNEQFF
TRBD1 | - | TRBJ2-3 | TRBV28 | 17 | TGTGCCAGCAGTAACGGACAGGGGGAGTGGGACACAGATACGCAGTATTTT | CASSNGQGEWDTDTQYF
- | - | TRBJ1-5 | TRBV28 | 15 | TGTGCCAGCAGTCCCGCCCAGGGGTCGGGTCAGCCCCAGCATTTT | CASSPAQGSGQPQHF
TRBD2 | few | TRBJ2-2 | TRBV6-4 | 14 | TGTGCCAGCAGTAGCGGGAGGGACACCGGGGAGCTGTTTTTT | CASSSGRDTGELFF
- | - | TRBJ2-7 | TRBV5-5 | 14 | TGTGCCAGCAGCGTGCAAGGGACCCCGCGCGAGCAGTACTTC | CASSVQGTPREQYF
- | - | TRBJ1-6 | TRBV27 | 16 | TGTGCCAGCAGTTTGTCCAGACAGCCGGGGGATTCACCCCTCCACTTT | CASSLSRQPGDSPLHF
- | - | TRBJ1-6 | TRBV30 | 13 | TGTGCCTGGAGTGCGGTTTTCAATTCACCCCTCCACTTT | CAWSAVFNSPLHF
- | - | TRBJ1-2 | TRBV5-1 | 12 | TGCGCCAGCGCCGTGGGCGGGAATGGCTACACCTTC | CASAVGGNGYTF
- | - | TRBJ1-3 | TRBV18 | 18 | TGTGCCAGCTCACCACCAGGGTGGCCGGGGTTCTCTGGAAACACCATATATTTT | CASSPPGWPGFSGNTIYF
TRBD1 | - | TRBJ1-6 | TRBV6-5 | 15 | TGTGCCAGCATCCTGGACAGGGAAGGTAGTTCACCCCTCCACTTT | CASILDREGSSPLHF
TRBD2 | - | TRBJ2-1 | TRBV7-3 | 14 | TGTGCCAGCAGCTTCGGCGGGAGTTCCAATGAGCAGTTCTTC | CASSFGGSSNEQFF
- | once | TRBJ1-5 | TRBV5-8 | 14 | TGTGCCAGCAGCCGAACGGGGGATCATCAGCCCCAGCATTTT | CASSRTGDHQPQHF
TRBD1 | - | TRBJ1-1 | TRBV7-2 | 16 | TGTGCCAGCAGCTCAATTTTGACAGGGGGGTGGACTGAAGCTTTCTTT | CASSSILTGGWTEAFF
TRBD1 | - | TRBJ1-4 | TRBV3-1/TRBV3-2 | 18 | TGTGCCAGCAGCCACGGAGGGGGCCCGGGACAGGGGTATGAAAAACTGTTTTTT | CASSHGGGPGQGYEKLFF
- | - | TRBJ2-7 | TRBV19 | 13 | TGTGCCAGTAGTATATCCTACGCCTACGAGCAGTACTTC | CASSISYAYEQYF
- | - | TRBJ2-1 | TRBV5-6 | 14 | TGTGCCAGCACTCATCGCCGGATGTTCGATGAGCAGTTCTTC | CASTHRRMFDEQFF
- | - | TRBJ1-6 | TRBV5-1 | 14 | TGCGCCAGCAGCTCCCAGGGCCTAAGGTCACCCCTCCACTTT | CASSSQGLRSPLHF
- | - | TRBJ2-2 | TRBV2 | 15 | TGTGCCAGCACCCGTGACAGGTCGAACACCGGGGAGCTGTTTTTT | CASTRDRSNTGELFF